Detailed here is one T cell receptor beta chain. It has no known antigen specificity. Base quality data are lacking; no much larger clone is found one base away. The time point label for this specimen denotes: pre-sensitization, week 0. Interpreted using the paper, the treatment or condition label stands for: therapeutic diphenylcyclopropenone sensitization with weekly scalp DPC. At every patch-test visit, the blood draw took place before the patch test was put on. To be eligible, patients had to be aged 18 to 70, diagnosed with alopecia and judged suitable for DPC therapy, while pregnant patients were excluded. Total RNA was isolated from unfractionated whole blood collected in Tempus Blood RNA tubes. This record belongs to a study of human T cells and chemical hapten exposure (dated by TCRdb to the early 2020s). In terms of the full investigation: For sensitization, 2% DPC in acetone was applied to a roughly 2 cm by roughly 2 cm area of upper inner arm skin. Blood samples were taken from patients before sensitization (week 0) and at 2, 6 and about 24 weeks after DPC sensitization. In alopecia patients, the study followed how the peripheral blood TCR repertoire changed in vivo over primary and secondary sensitization to diphenylcyclopropenone (DPC), a hapten. Patch testing on the upper back used Finn chambers containing 0.01% DPC, with scoring done after 6 days according to International Contact Dermatitis Research Group standards. Weekly therapeutic DPC doses were additionally applied to the scalp of patients throughout the roughly 26-week study period. For TCR sequencing, blood came from over 25 alopecia patients at anywhere from one to four time points (pre-sensitization, 2, 6 and 24 weeks). Libraries were pooled for sequencing, and variation in per-sample TCR yields was attributed mainly to small differences in library volumes within the pool. The patient cohort, mostly female, included alopecia areata with under or over 50% scalp involvement, alopecia totalis and alopecia universalis. General conclusions and limits of the study: Patch test score correlated positively with the number of PT1 expanded TCRs, reaching significance at thresholds 8, 16 and 32 but not at 4. Expanded TCRs formed significantly more large CDR3 similarity clusters than pre-sensitization or healthy control sets, consistent with antigen-driven responses. The number of TCRs above 1 in 1000 frequency did not change with DPC sensitization; there was no evidence of global repertoire structure alterations. Because all patients had alopecia, a presumed autoimmune disease, the immune response of the patients might differ from that of healthy individuals. After repeated subsampling, the strength of the expansion versus patch-test correlation and the threshold at which it became significant changed.

Receptor libraries were prepared by RACE. The sequencer listed for this sample is NextSeq 500. During library preparation, unique molecular identifiers were attached to individual cDNA molecules so that TCRs could be counted quantitatively and reproducibly. Both TCR alpha and TCR beta chains were sequenced from each blood RNA sample. The paper's data handling went like this. The median number of TCRs per sample was 95,638, ranging from about 23,224 to 750,000. V, J and CDR3 annotation of the TCR reads was carried out using the Decombinator software suite. For PS versus PT1 abundance plots, all samples were subsampled to the same number of TCRs (28,000). Expanded TCRs were defined as absent before sensitization and observed at least eight times at the 2-week time point. TCRdb passed the public sequencing reads through fastp at Q25 and MiXCR, retaining productive beta sequences. Rows with one shared CDR3 protein collapse into an entry with the most common genes and DNA. The V and J calls reflect TCRdb's pipeline rather than the authors' work. This sample gives 85,000 to 120,000 distinct CDR3 sequences in total; more than 10% of them show up just once. The ten largest clones represent 1.6% of the sample.

The CDR3 has 13 amino acids, counting the end cysteine and phenylalanine. Only the CDR3 portion is preserved as DNA: 39 bases, with reading frame beginning at the first base. V was cut back by 3 bases and J by 5 bases, leaving a gap of 11 bases between them. In the germline V gene (reference sequence), CDR1 corresponds to DFQATT and CDR2 to SNEGSKA. This clonotype was obtained from a woman aged 45-60 years with alopecia areata. Some clones in this sample may be carry-over from other donors' samples. The V and J genes are TRBV20-1 and TRBJ2-1; TRBD2 might be the D gene, on 6 matching bases. The starting material was whole blood, obtained in connection with sensitization to the hapten diphenylcyclopropenone (DPC). In nucleotides, the sequence is TGCAGTGCTAGTTCTCAGCGGGACAATGAGCAGTTCTTC. It specifies CSASSQRDNEQFF.